Shown below are 27 T cell receptor beta chains from a single sample sequenced in a study of shared clonotypes between healthy human individuals. Profiled with immunoSEQ multiplex PCR; TCRdb holds only in-frame clones, not every one. The table records 450,000 to 600,000 clones, less than 85% of them present only once. The sequenced sample consisted of PBMCs. These receptors were collected from a woman between 35 and 50 years old in good health. Some clones in this sample may be carry-over from other donors' samples.

A single count supports this clone. V and J are TRBV7-8 and TRBJ2-5; D is ambiguous. V lost 1 base to trimming and J lost 3 bases, with 15 bases between them. CDR1 is SGHVS, CDR2 FQNEAQ, per germline. The CDR3 contains 16 residues. The CDR3 region is CASSLVRGLAKETQYF. CDR3 nucleotides: TGTGCCAGCAGCTTAGTAAGAGGATTGGCGAAAGAGACCCAGTACTTC.

V and J are TRBV4-2 and TRBJ2-1; 12 bases match TRBD2. Germline V CDR1 and CDR2: LGHNA, YNFKEQ. V gave up 2 bases and J gave up 0 bases; unmatched junction bases: 5. The CDR3 runs to 18 residues. CDR3 DNA sequence: TGTGCCAGCAGCCAACGACTAGCGGGAGTGGGCTCCTACAATGAGCAGTTCTTC. Protein sequence: CASSQRLAGVGSYNEQFF.

The J gene is TRBJ2-1, the V gene TRBV20-1; D remains unclear. Trimming pared 3 bases from V and 4 bases from J, leaving 4 bases between. The CDR3 contains 11 residues. Germline V CDR1 and CDR2: DFQATT, SNEGSKA (reference sequence). The CDR3 DNA sequence: TGCAGTGCTAGGAAATACAATGAGCAGTTCTTC. This codes for CSARKYNEQFF.

This chain joins TRBV7-9 and TRBJ1-2, with no clear D. This CDR3 has 14 residues. Germline V gene data show CDR1 as SEHNR and CDR2 as FQNEAQ (reference sequence). The V and J ends lost 0 bases and 2 bases respectively, with 7 bases between them. CDR3 DNA: TGTGCCAGCAGCTTAGCGGTGCCGAACTATGGCTACACCTTC. Its protein is CASSLAVPNYGYTF.

Details on this clone: Distinct nucleotide sequences in the sample also encode this CDR3. The chain's CDR3 is CASSLTGVNTEAFF. The CDR3 coding sequence is TGTGCCAGCAGCTTGACCGGGGTAAACACTGAAGCTTTCTTT. The chain joins TRBV5-4 to TRBJ1-1; no reliable D call. The germline V gene has CDR1 SGHNT and CDR2 YYREEE (reference sequence). V lost 1 base and J lost 2, with 9 bases in between. The CDR3 runs 14 residues.

The chain carries TRBV5-1 and TRBJ2-7; 8 bases fit TRBD1. V lost 4 bases and J lost 6; bases outside the gene matches: 6. This CDR3 region has 13 residues. Germline lookup yields CDR1 SGHRS and CDR2 YFSETQ. The chain's CDR3 is CASSGPQGGEQYF. In nucleotides, the CDR3 is TGCGCCAGCAGCGGACCACAGGGGGGCGAGCAGTACTTC.

The chain combines TRBV14 with TRBJ1-1; D is possibly TRBD1 (6 bases). The CDR3 runs 14 residues. V lost 4 bases, J lost 3 bases, and 12 bases lay in between. Looked up from germline, CDR1 is SGHDN and CDR2 is FVKESK. The CDR3 region is CASSPSHRDTEAFF. The CDR3 DNA sequence: TGTGCCAGCAGCCCTAGTCACAGGGACACTGAAGCTTTCTTT.

This chain links TRBV10-3 with TRBJ1-2, with no clear D. Between the trimmed V and J ends, which lost 3 bases and 5 bases, there was a span of 16 bases. Germline CDR1 reads ENHRY; CDR2 reads SYGVKD. CDR3 size: 15 residues. DNA of the CDR3: TGTGCCATCAGTGAATCCACCGAGGACCCTTATGGCTACACCTTC. Its protein is CAISESTEDPYGYTF.

The chain combines TRBV6-6 with TRBJ2-2; possibly TRBD1 for D (6 bases). Germline CDR1 and CDR2: MNHNY and SVGAGI (reference sequence). The germline V and J ends were trimmed by 6 bases and 4 bases, with 9 bases remaining between them. The length of the CDR3 is 13 residues. The DNA of the CDR3 is TGTGCCAGCAGCCGGGACATCACCGGGGAGCTGTTTTTT. Its translation: CASSRDITGELFF.

V gene TRBV15 combines with J gene TRBJ1-4; TRBD1 might be the D (6 bases). Trimming pared 9 bases from V and 5 bases from J, leaving 19 bases between. Germline V gives CDR1 LNHNV, CDR2 YYDKDF (reference sequence). This CDR3 is built from 15 residues. CDR3 region: CATALGGETNEKLFF. CDR3 sequence (DNA): TGTGCCACGGCCCTAGGGGGGGAAACAAATGAAAAACTGTTTTTT.

The J gene is TRBJ2-7, the V gene TRBV4-3, with D possibly matching TRBD1 (6 bases). The CDR3 runs 15 residues. CDR1 and CDR2 (germline): LGHNA, YSLEER. V dropped 2 bases and J dropped 3 bases, with 14 bases sitting between them. The CDR3 reads CASSQTTGYGYEQYF. CDR3 bases: TGCGCCAGCAGCCAAACCACAGGGTATGGCTACGAGCAGTACTTC.

CDR3 DNA: TGCGCCAGCAGCTTGAGGACAGGGCCAACAAAATATGGCTACACCTTC. This translates into CASSLRTGPTKYGYTF. The chain carries TRBV5-1 and TRBJ1-2, with 8 bases fitting TRBD1. The ends lost 1 base at V and 5 bases at J; junction bases unmatched: 10. This CDR3 is 16 amino acids long. Per the germline V gene, CDR1 is SGHRS and CDR2 is YFSETQ.

The gene calls are TRBV27 and TRBJ2-3, with TRBD2 as a possible D gene (6 bases). The CDR3 length is 15 residues. Trimming took 4 bases from V and 1 from J, leaving 12 bases between them. Germline assignment: CDR1 MNHEY and CDR2 SMNVEV (reference sequence). CDR3 nucleotide sequence: TGTGCCAGCAGTTGGGGCGGGGCCCGCACAGATACGCAGTATTTT. It is translated as CASSWGGARTDTQYF.

The chain recombines TRBV11-2 with TRBJ2-5; no reliable D call. This CDR3 has 13 amino acids. Trimming took 3 bases from V and 0 from J, leaving 5 bases between them. In germline, CDR1 is SGHAT, CDR2 FQNNGV. This CDR3 is CASSFTDQETQYF. The CDR3 nucleotides read TGTGCCAGCAGCTTTACAGACCAAGAGACCCAGTACTTC.

The chain recombines TRBV5-6 with TRBJ2-7; D assignment may be TRBD1 or TRBD2 (5 bases each). The CDR3 is 15 residues long. V was pared by 6 bases and J by 0 bases, with 16 bases between. CDR1 is SGHDT, CDR2 YYEEEE, per germline. This CDR3 is CASKGSRDGSYEQYF. Written as DNA, the CDR3 is TGTGCCAGCAAGGGAAGTCGGGACGGCTCCTACGAGCAGTACTTC.

V is TRBV30 and J is TRBJ1-4, with D tentatively TRBD1 (6 bases). Between the trimmed V and J ends, which lost 2 bases and 3 bases, there was a span of 16 bases. This CDR3 is 16 amino acids long. Germline V lookup: CDR1 GTSNPN, CDR2 SVGIG (reference sequence). The CDR3 DNA reads TGTGCCTGGAGTACCCAACCACAGGGCCCTAATGAAAAACTGTTTTTT. This gives the protein CAWSTQPQGPNEKLFF.

In the case of this clone: One base away lies a much larger clone, so this may be a sequencing read error. The same CDR3 is also encoded by other DNA sequences in this sample. The J gene is TRBJ2-5, the V gene TRBV27; D is undetermined. The CDR3 contains 13 residues. Germline-derived CDR1 and CDR2 are MNHEY and SMNVEV (reference sequence). The ends were cut back, 2 bases at V and 0 bases at J, with 4 bases in the middle. Here the CDR3 DNA reads TGTGCCAGCAGTTTAGGGTACCAAGAGACCCAGTACTTC. It yields the protein CASSLGYQETQYF.

The chain recombines TRBV2 with TRBJ2-7; 9 bases match TRBD2. The germline CDR1 and CDR2 sequences are SNHLY and FYNNEI. The CDR3 is 15 residues long. Trimming took 7 bases from V and 7 from J; bases not matched to a gene: 14. In DNA form, the CDR3 reads TGTGCCAGCACCCCCCCCGGGGCGGGAGGGCGGGAGCAGTACTTC. This encodes CASTPPGAGGREQYF. The full variable domain, its missing parts supplied by reference TRBV2 and TRBJ2-7, is EPEVTQTPSHQVTQMGQEVILRCVPISNHLYFYWYRQILGQKVEFLVSFYNNEISEKSEIFDDQFSVERPDGSNFTLKIRSTKLEDSAMYFCASTPPGAGGREQYFGPGTRLTVT.

This clone was found once. V is TRBV19 and J is TRBJ2-7; the match to TRBD1 covers 8 bases. This CDR3 is 15 amino acids long. Trimming cost V 2 bases and J 6 bases; bases outside gene matches: 9. Germline V lookup: CDR1 LNHDA, CDR2 SQIVND (reference sequence). The CDR3 DNA sequence: TGTGCCAGTAGTATAACAGGACAGGGACTCGCCGAGCAGTACTTC. Amino acids: CASSITGQGLAEQYF.

CDR3 DNA: TGTGCCAGCAATCTAGCGGGAGTCGGTGTAGACACCGGGGAGCTGTTTTTT. Translated: CASNLAGVGVDTGELFF. The V call is TRBV28, the J call TRBJ2-2; 10 bases align to TRBD2. J gave up 3 bases and V 7 bases, and 11 bases lay outside the gene matches. The CDR3 contains 17 residues. Germline V CDR1 and CDR2: MDHEN, SYDVKM. Together with reference TRBV28 and TRBJ2-2, the CDR3 gives the full variable domain: DVKVTQSSRYLVKRTGEKVFLECVQDMDHENMFWYRQDPGLGLRLIYFSYDVKMKEKGDIPEGYSVSREKKERFSLILESASTNQTSMYLCASNLAGVGVDTGELFFGEGSRLTVL.

The CDR3 spells CASSQSGGGGGQETQYF. CDR3 coding DNA: TGTGCCAGCAGCCAGTCCGGTGGGGGAGGGGGGCAAGAGACCCAGTACTTC. The V call is TRBV4-2, the J call TRBJ2-5, with D perhaps matching TRBD2 (7 bases). The CDR3 has 17 residues. Deletions cut 3 bases from V and 2 bases from J, with 19 bases between. Germline V gene lookup returns CDR1 LGHNA and CDR2 YNFKEQ.

The chain carries TRBV7-6 and TRBJ2-7; 9 positions agree with TRBD2. With V trimmed by 0 bases and J by 5 bases, 5 bases remained unmatched. The CDR3 consists of 15 residues. Germline CDR1 reads SGHVS; CDR2 reads FNYEAQ. The CDR3 protein is CASSLASGSTDEQYF. CDR3 in DNA: TGTGCCAGCAGCTTAGCTAGCGGGAGTACCGACGAGCAGTACTTC.

The chain recombines TRBV5-1 with TRBJ2-3; TRBD2 agrees at 7 bases. The CDR3 extends over 16 amino acids. From germline, CDR1 is SGHRS and CDR2 YFSETQ. V shed 4 bases and J 1 base; nucleotides not matched to a gene: 9. CDR3 region: CASSLRDYEGTDTQYF. The CDR3 DNA reads TGCGCCAGCAGCCTCCGGGACTATGAGGGCACAGATACGCAGTATTTT.

CDR3 nucleotides: TGCAGCGTTGAAGACCCCAGACAGGGGGCCTACGAGCAGTACTTC. This translates into CSVEDPRQGAYEQYF. The chain joins TRBV29-1 to TRBJ2-7; 9 bases are shared with TRBD1. CDR1 SQVTM and CDR2 ANQGSEA come from the germline V gene. The CDR3 runs 15 residues. Trimming cost V 0 bases and J 2 bases; bases outside gene matches: 5.

This clone was counted many times. Distinct nucleotide sequences in the sample also encode this CDR3. The chain employs TRBV18 and TRBJ2-5, with D unresolved. The CDR3 is made up of 12 amino acids. The germline CDR1 and CDR2 sequences are KGHSH and LQKENI. V shed 1 base and J shed 2 bases, with 2 bases lying between them. DNA of the CDR3: TGTGCCAGCTCACCACGACAAGAGACCCAGTACTTC. Translating gives CASSPRQETQYF.

This chain joins TRBV4-2 and TRBJ2-2, with unresolved D. V was cut by 3 bases and J by 6 bases, with 14 bases left in between. CDR1 is LGHNA and CDR2 is YNFKEQ in the germline V gene. There are 15 residues in the CDR3. The CDR3 region is CASSQNRFFAGELFF. Written as DNA, the CDR3 is TGTGCCAGCAGCCAGAACCGCTTTTTCGCCGGGGAGCTGTTTTTT.

This clone was observed once. The chain's CDR3 is CASRNGINTDTQYF. CDR3 bases: TGTGCCAGCAGGAACGGGATAAACACAGATACGCAGTATTTT. This chain joins TRBV28 and TRBJ2-3, with D possibly matching TRBD2 (5 bases). Trimming cost V 6 bases and J 2 bases, with 12 bases left between them. CDR3 length equals 14 residues. Germline V gives CDR1 MDHEN, CDR2 SYDVKM.